Below are 12 T cell receptor beta chains sequenced from a single sample in a study of blood T cell repertoires in COVID-19. Assay used: immunoSEQ multiplex PCR; TCRdb lists only in-frame clones, some missing. The data contain approximately 250,000 clones, 85% to 90% of them seen just once; the ten biggest clones take up 4.1%. Sequencing was performed on PBMCs or T cells enriched from blood (not recorded which). These receptors were obtained from a woman aged 25 to 39 with acute COVID-19.

The V and J genes are TRBV24-1 and TRBJ2-2; 8 nucleotides line up with TRBD1. J lost 7 bases, V lost 4 bases, and 7 bases had no gene match. Germline values: CDR1 KGHDR, CDR2 SFDVKD. There are 15 residues in the CDR3. The CDR3: CATSEDRAVGGELFF. Here the CDR3 DNA reads TGTGCCACCAGTGAGGACAGGGCAGTAGGCGGGGAGCTGTTTTTT.

The rearrangement links TRBV7-2 to TRBJ2-1, with 7 bases that match TRBD2. CDR1 SGHTA and CDR2 FQGNSA come from the germline V gene. This CDR3 region has 15 residues. V shed 5 bases and J 7 bases; nucleotides not matched to a gene: 11. In nucleotides, the CDR3 is TGTGCCAGCAGCCCTCTAGGCGGGAGAATAAATGAGCAGTTCTTC. This sequence encodes CASSPLGGRINEQFF.

V usage is TRBV11-2 and J usage is TRBJ1-1, with a possible D match to TRBD1 (5 bases). Germline lookup yields CDR1 SGHAT and CDR2 FQNNGV. This CDR3 contains 15 residues. Trimming removed 0 bases from V and 1 base from J, with 9 bases in between. Here the CDR3 DNA reads TGTGCCAGCAGCTTAGAGGCAGGGTCGAACACTGAAGCTTTCTTT. This codes for CASSLEAGSNTEAFF.

V gene TRBV30 combines with J gene TRBJ1-5, with 7 bases that match TRBD1. The J segment lost 2 bases and the V segment lost 4 bases, leaving 8 bases of the junction unmatched. Germline V gene data show CDR1 as GTSNPN and CDR2 as SVGIG (reference sequence). CDR3 length: 15 residues. The DNA for the CDR3 is TGTGCCTGGAAAAGACAGGGAATCGGCAATCAGCCCCAGCATTTT. Translation gives CAWKRQGIGNQPQHF.

CDR3 in DNA: TGTGCTAGTGGCTTAGGGACTAGCGGGGGCTACAATGAGCAGTTCTTC. Its protein is CASGLGTSGGYNEQFF. V is TRBV12-5 and J is TRBJ2-1; 14 positions agree with TRBD2. Germline-derived CDR1 and CDR2 are LGHNT and FRNRAP. This CDR3 spans 16 amino acids. V trimming: 6 bases; J trimming: 3 bases; junction bases outside the gene matches: 4.

The rearrangement joins TRBV5-1 to TRBJ1-5; D perhaps matches TRBD1 (5 bases). There are 15 residues in the CDR3. V lost 4 bases to trimming and J lost 4 bases, with 15 bases between them. Germline-derived CDR1 and CDR2 are SGHRS and YFSETQ. CDR3 in amino acids: CASSKGGATNQPQHF. The CDR3 nucleotides are TGCGCCAGCAGCAAGGGAGGGGCCACGAATCAGCCCCAGCATTTT.

This chain links TRBV5-6 with TRBJ2-1; D gene ambiguous. The germline CDR1 and CDR2 sequences are SGHDT and YYEEEE. The CDR3 extends over 13 amino acids. The V and J ends lost 4 bases and 4 bases respectively, with 9 bases between them. CDR3 region: CASSPRRYNEQFF. The CDR3 coding sequence is TGTGCCAGCAGCCCCCGGAGATACAATGAGCAGTTCTTC.

The CDR3 DNA is TGTGCCAGCTCACCTAGTGACACTTTTGCCTACGAGCAGTACTTC. Residues: CASSPSDTFAYEQYF. J is TRBJ2-7 and V is TRBV18; the D is unclear. Germline loops: CDR1 KGHSH, CDR2 LQKENI. This CDR3 spans 15 amino acids. V was shortened by 3 bases and J by 2 bases, with 14 bases between the two germline ends.

J is TRBJ1-4 and V is TRBV29-1; perhaps TRBD1 as D (5 bases). Trimming stripped 4 bases from V and 6 bases from J, with 9 bases between. The length of the CDR3 is 12 residues. Germline assignment: CDR1 SQVTM and CDR2 ANQGSEA. The CDR3 DNA follows: TGCAGCGTTGGACAGCCAGATGAAAAACTGTTTTTT. Translating it yields CSVGQPDEKLFF. The whole variable domain, filled in from reference TRBV29-1 and TRBJ1-4, reads SAVISQKPSRDICQRGTSLTIQCQVDSQVTMMFWYRQQPGQSLTLIATANQGSEATYESGFVIDKFPISRPNLTFSTLTVSNMSPEDSSIYLCSVGQPDEKLFFGSGTQLSVL.

Here the CDR3 reads CASGRLTLARYNEQFF. The CDR3 region has the DNA TGTGCCAGCGGGAGGCTGACGTTAGCCAGATACAATGAGCAGTTCTTC. The chain has TRBV2 and TRBJ2-1; maybe TRBD2 (6 bases). Germline values: CDR1 SNHLY, CDR2 FYNNEI. The CDR3 spans 16 residues. V was trimmed by 8 bases and J by 4 bases, leaving 21 bases between them.

The chain couples TRBV24-1 to TRBJ2-7, with TRBD1 matching 10 bases. V was pared by 11 bases and J by 1 base, with 10 bases of the junction left unmatched. The CDR3 is 15 amino acids. The germline CDR1 and CDR2 sequences are KGHDR and SFDVKD. The CDR3 sequence: CAIIQGTGVSYEQYF. The CDR3 DNA reads TGTGCCATCATCCAAGGGACAGGGGTATCCTACGAGCAGTACTTC.

This clone has only one observation. The chain uses TRBV5-5 and TRBJ1-3; maybe TRBD1 (6 bases). CDR1 is SGHKS, CDR2 YYEKEE, per germline (reference sequence). V gave up 4 bases and J gave up 1 base, with 15 bases separating them. CDR3 length: 16 amino acids. The CDR3, as DNA: TGTGCCAGCAGCCTAGAACCTACAGGGTCTGGAAACACCATATATTTT. Encoded protein: CASSLEPTGSGNTIYF.